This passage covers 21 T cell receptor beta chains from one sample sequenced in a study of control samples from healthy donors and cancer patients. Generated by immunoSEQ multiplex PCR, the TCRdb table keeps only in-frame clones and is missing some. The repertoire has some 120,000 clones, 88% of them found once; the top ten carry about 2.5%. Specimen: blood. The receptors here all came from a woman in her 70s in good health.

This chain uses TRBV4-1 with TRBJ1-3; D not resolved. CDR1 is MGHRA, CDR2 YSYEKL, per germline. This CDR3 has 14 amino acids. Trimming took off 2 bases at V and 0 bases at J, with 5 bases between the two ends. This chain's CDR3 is CASSQTISGNTIYF. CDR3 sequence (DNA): TGCGCCAGCAGCCAAACAATCTCTGGAAACACCATATATTTT.

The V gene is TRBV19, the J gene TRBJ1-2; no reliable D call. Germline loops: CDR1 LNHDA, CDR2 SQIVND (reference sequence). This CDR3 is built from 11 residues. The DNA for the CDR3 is TGTACCGGACGGACTGATGGTGGCTACACCTTC. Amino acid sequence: CTGRTDGGYTF.

The CDR3 nucleotides are TGTGCCACCAGCAGGGAGTCATCGAGGCGGTATGGCTACACCTTC. Its protein product is CATSRESSRRYGYTF. The chain combines TRBV15 with TRBJ1-2; D ambiguous. This CDR3 spans 15 amino acids. Looked up from germline, CDR1 is LNHNV and CDR2 is YYDKDF (reference sequence). V dropped 3 bases and J dropped 5 bases, with 16 bases sitting between them.

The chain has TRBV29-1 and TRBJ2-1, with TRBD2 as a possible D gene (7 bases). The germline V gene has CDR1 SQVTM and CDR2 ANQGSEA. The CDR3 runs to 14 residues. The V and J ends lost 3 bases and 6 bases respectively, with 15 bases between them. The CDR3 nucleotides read TGCAGCGTTGATCCCCCGGGGGGCTTCAATGAGCAGTTCTTC. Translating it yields CSVDPPGGFNEQFF.

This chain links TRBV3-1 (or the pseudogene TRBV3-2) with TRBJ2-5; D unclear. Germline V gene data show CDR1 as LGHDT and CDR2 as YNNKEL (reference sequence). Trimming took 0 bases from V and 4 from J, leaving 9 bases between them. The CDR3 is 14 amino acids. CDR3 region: CASSQDPTAETQYF. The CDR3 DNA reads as TGTGCCAGCAGCCAAGATCCCACGGCAGAGACCCAGTACTTC.

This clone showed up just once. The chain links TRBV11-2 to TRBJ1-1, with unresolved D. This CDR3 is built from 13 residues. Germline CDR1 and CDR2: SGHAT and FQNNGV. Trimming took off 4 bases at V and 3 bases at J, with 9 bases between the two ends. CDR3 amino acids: CASSSRTDTEAFF. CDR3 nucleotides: TGTGCCAGCAGCTCGCGAACGGACACTGAAGCTTTCTTT.

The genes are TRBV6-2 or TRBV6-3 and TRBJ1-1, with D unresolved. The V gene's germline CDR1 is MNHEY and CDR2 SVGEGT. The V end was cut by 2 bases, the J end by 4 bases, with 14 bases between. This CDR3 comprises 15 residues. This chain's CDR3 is CASSYGSGRITEAFF. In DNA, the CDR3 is TGTGCCAGCAGTTACGGCTCCGGGAGGATCACTGAAGCTTTCTTT.

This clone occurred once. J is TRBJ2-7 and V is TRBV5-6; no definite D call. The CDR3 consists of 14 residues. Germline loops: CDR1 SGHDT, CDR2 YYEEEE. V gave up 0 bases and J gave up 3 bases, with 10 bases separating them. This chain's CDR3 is CASSLARAGYEQYF. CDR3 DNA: TGTGCCAGCAGCTTGGCTAGGGCCGGCTACGAGCAGTACTTC.

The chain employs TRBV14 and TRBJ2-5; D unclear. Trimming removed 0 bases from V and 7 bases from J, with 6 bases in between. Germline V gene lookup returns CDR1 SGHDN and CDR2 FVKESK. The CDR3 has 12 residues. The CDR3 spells CASSQEDVTQYF. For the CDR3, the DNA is TGTGCCAGCAGCCAAGAAGATGTGACCCAGTACTTC.

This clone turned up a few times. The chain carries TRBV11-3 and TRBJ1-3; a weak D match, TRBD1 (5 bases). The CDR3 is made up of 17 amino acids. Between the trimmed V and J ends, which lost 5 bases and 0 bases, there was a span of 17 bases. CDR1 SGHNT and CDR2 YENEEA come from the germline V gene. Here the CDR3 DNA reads TGTGCCAGCAGCCAAACGGCGGCAGGGCCCTCTGGAAACACCATATATTTT. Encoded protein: CASSQTAAGPSGNTIYF.

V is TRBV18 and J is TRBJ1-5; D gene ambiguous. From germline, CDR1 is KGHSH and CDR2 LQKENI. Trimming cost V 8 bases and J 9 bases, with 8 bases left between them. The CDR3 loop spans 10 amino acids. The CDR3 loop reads CASVPRPQHF. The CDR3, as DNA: TGTGCCAGCGTCCCTCGGCCCCAGCATTTT.

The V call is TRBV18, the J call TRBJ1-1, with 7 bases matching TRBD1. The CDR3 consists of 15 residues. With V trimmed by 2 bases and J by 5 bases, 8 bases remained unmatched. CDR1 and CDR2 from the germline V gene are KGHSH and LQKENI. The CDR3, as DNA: TGTGCCAGCTCACCAAGAATGACAGGGCGGACTGAAGCTTTCTTT. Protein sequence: CASSPRMTGRTEAFF.

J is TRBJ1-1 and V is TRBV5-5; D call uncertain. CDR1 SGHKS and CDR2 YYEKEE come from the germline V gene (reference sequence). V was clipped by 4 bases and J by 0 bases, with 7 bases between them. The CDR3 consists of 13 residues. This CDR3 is CASSQLLNTEAFF. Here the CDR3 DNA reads TGTGCCAGCAGCCAACTTCTGAACACTGAAGCTTTCTTT.

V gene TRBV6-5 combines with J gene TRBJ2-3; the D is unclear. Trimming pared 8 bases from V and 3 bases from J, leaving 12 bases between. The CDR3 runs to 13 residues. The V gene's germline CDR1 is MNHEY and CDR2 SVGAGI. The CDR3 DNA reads TGTGCCAGCGAAGAGCCAGGAACAGATACGCAGTATTTT. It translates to CASEEPGTDTQYF.

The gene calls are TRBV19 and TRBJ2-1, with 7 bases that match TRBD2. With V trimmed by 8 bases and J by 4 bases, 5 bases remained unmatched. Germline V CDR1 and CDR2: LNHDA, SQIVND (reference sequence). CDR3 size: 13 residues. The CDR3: CASSWGGYNEQFF. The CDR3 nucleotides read TGTGCCAGTTCCTGGGGGGGTTACAATGAGCAGTTCTTC.

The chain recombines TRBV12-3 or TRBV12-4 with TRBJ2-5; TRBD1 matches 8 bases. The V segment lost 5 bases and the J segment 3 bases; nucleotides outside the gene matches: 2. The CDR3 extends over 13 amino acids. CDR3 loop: CASSQQGEETQYF. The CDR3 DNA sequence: TGTGCCAGCAGTCAACAGGGGGAAGAGACCCAGTACTTC.

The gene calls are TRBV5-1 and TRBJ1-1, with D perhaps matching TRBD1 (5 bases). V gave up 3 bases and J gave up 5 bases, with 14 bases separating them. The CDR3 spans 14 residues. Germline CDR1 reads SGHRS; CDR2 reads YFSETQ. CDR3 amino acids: CASSSRGVGTEAFF. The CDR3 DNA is TGCGCCAGCAGCTCCCGGGGGGTCGGAACTGAAGCTTTCTTT.

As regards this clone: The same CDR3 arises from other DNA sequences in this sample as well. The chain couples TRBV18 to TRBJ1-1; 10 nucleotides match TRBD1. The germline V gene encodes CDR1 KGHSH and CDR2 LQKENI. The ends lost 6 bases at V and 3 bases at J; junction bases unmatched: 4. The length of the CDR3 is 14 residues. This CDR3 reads CASSPGQGYTEAFF. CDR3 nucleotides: TGTGCCAGCTCCCCGGGACAGGGGTACACTGAAGCTTTCTTT.

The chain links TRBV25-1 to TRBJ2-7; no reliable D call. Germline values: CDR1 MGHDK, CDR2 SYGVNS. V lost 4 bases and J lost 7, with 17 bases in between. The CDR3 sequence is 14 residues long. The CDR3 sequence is CASSASRTTAEQYF. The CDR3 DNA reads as TGTGCCAGCAGTGCCTCGAGGACCACAGCGGAGCAGTACTTC.

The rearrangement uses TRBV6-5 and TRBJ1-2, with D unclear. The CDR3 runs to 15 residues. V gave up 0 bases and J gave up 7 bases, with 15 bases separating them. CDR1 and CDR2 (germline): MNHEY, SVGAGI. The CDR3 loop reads CASSYSGGQAGGYTF. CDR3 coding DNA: TGTGCCAGCAGTTACTCTGGTGGGCAGGCCGGTGGCTACACCTTC.

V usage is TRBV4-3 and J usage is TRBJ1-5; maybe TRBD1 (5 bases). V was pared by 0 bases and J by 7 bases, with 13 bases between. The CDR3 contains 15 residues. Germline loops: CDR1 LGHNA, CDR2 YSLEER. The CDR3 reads CASSQDSQGGQPQHF. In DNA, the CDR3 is TGCGCCAGCAGCCAAGATTCCCAGGGAGGCCAGCCCCAGCATTTT.